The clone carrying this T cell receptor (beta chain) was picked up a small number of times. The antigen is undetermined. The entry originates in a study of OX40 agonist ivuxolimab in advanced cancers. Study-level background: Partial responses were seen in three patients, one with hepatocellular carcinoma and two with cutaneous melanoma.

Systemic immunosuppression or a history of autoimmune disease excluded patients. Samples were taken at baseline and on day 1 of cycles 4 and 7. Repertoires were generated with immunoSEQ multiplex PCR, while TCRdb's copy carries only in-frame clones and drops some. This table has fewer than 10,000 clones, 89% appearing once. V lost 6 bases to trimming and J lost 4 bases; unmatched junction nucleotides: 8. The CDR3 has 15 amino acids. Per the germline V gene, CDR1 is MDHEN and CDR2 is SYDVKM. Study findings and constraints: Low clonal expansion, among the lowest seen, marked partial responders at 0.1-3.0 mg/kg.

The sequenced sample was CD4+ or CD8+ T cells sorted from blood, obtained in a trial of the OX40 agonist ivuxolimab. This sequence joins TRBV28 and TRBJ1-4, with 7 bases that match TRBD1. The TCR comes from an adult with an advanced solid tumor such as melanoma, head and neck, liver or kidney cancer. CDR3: CASSSTTGYNEKLFF. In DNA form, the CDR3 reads TGTGCCAGCAGCTCGACGACAGGGTATAATGAAAAACTGTTTTTT.